The clone carrying this T cell receptor (beta chain) was recorded at least ten times. The source of the sample is a study of identical twins. Germline V gene lookup returns CDR1 SGHTA and CDR2 FQGNSA. The CDR3 loop spans 14 amino acids. V was trimmed by 0 bases and J by 2 bases, leaving 8 bases between them. TCRdb fed the 5' RACE reads into MiXCR, producing one record per CDR3 protein. The top ten hold 4.3% of the sample, which has roughly 750,000 distinct CDR3 sequences, about 20% seen once. The data were also submitted as part of a second study, on T cells expressing NK-cell markers.

The sequencing sample was made of PBMCs. The chain has TRBV7-2 and TRBJ2-7; the D gene is possibly TRBD1 (6 bases). The TCR comes from a woman between 18 and 29 years old in good health. CDR3 sequence (DNA): TGTGCCAGCAGCTTAGCCGGACAGCCCTACGAGCAGTACTTC. It translates to CASSLAGQPYEQYF.